Below, 21 T cell receptor beta chains from the same sample are listed, as sequenced in a study of OX40 agonist ivuxolimab in advanced cancers. The protocol was immunoSEQ multiplex PCR, while the TCRdb copy is restricted to in-frame clones and leaves out a portion. The sample carries under 75,000 clones, 70% to 90% recorded once. Sample: CD4+ or CD8+ T cells sorted from blood, taken in a trial of the OX40 agonist ivuxolimab. The receptors originated from an adult with an advanced solid tumor such as melanoma, head and neck, liver or kidney cancer.

In this sample, this clone turned up a few times. This chain uses TRBV5-1 with TRBJ2-5; 11 bases map to TRBD2. Per germline, CDR1 SGHRS and CDR2 YFSETQ. The junction had 2 bases not matched to a gene; V was cut back by 1 base and J by 0 bases. There are 16 residues in the CDR3. The CDR3 DNA is TGCGCCAGCAGCTTGTTAGCGGGAGGGTACCAAGAGACCCAGTACTTC. Translated, it gives CASSLLAGGYQETQYF.

The chain carries TRBV30 and TRBJ2-1, with TRBD1 matching over 7 bases. Trimming at V came to 4 bases and at J to 7 bases, leaving 13 bases not matched to a gene. Germline-derived CDR1 and CDR2 are GTSNPN and SVGIG (reference sequence). This CDR3 region has 15 residues. The CDR3 DNA is TGTGCCTGGAAACCGGGACAGTTAATCAAGAATGAGCAGTTCTTC. Residues: CAWKPGQLIKNEQFF.

This chain links TRBV19 with TRBJ2-5, with 7 positions matching TRBD2. Germline CDR1 and CDR2: LNHDA and SQIVND (reference sequence). The CDR3 totals 13 residues. Trimming at V came to 9 bases and at J to 4 bases, leaving 8 bases not matched to a gene. CDR3 DNA: TGTGCCAGCCAATCTAGCGGCGTAGAGACCCAGTACTTC. Its protein is CASQSSGVETQYF.

The V call is TRBV18, the J call TRBJ2-5; tentative D call: TRBD1 (5 bases). V was trimmed by 5 bases and J by 2 bases, leaving 9 bases between them. Germline V CDR1 and CDR2: KGHSH, LQKENI. The CDR3 contains 13 residues. The CDR3 DNA reads TGTGCCAGCTCAACCAGGACACAAGAGACCCAGTACTTC. Translating it yields CASSTRTQETQYF. The complete variable domain, with remaining parts taken from reference TRBV18 and TRBJ2-5, reads NAGVMQNPRHLVRRRGQEARLRCSPMKGHSHVYWYRQLPEEGLKFMVYLQKENIIDESGMPKERFSAEFPKEGPSILRIQQVVRGDSAAYFCASSTRTQETQYFGPGTRLLVL.

This clone was recorded only once. This chain uses TRBV10-3 with TRBJ1-2; no reliable D call. Per germline, CDR1 ENHRY and CDR2 SYGVKD. The CDR3 length is 15 residues. Trimming pared 0 bases from V and 2 bases from J, leaving 10 bases between. CDR3 in amino acids: CAISESSQLNYGYTF. CDR3 sequence (DNA): TGTGCCATCAGTGAGTCTAGCCAGCTCAACTATGGCTACACCTTC.

This clone has a single count. The chain couples TRBV12-5 to TRBJ2-1; 8 positions match TRBD2. Germline V CDR1 and CDR2: LGHNT, FRNRAP. V lost 8 bases, J lost 2 bases, and 5 bases stayed unmatched. The CDR3 covers 14 residues. The CDR3 spells CASQIAGTYNEQFF. The CDR3 DNA is TGTGCTAGTCAGATAGCGGGAACCTACAATGAGCAGTTCTTC.

The chain couples TRBV27 to TRBJ2-7, with D possibly being TRBD2 (5 bases). Germline V gene sequence: CDR1 MNHEY, CDR2 SMNVEV (reference sequence). Trimming shortened V by 6 bases and J by 4 bases, and 16 bases separated the two germline ends. This CDR3 has 14 amino acids. The CDR3 loop is CASSSSGRKYEQYF. CDR3 DNA: TGTGCCAGCAGCTCGTCGGGGAGAAAATACGAGCAGTACTTC.

The V gene is TRBV5-4, the J gene TRBJ1-2; D uncertain. The ends were cut back, 3 bases at V and 0 bases at J, with 21 bases in the middle. The CDR3 consists of 18 residues. Germline loops: CDR1 SGHNT, CDR2 YYREEE (reference sequence). Written as DNA, the CDR3 is TGTGCCAGCAGCTCGCCGCGAGCCGCCCCGGGTTCTAACTATGGCTACACCTTC. Translated, it gives CASSSPRAAPGSNYGYTF.

The chain couples TRBV2 to TRBJ2-5; D is uncertain. The DNA end is a closer match to TRBJ2-7, so the J assignment may be wrong. There are 14 residues in the CDR3. Germline values: CDR1 SNHLY, CDR2 FYNNEI. The CDR3 DNA is TGTGCCAGCCAACGATCCAATAGGAACTACGAGCAGTACTTC. Its translation: CASQRSNRNYEQYF.

The chain carries TRBV6-1 and TRBJ2-7; weak D call: TRBD2 (6 bases). The CDR3 loop spans 14 amino acids. Between the trimmed V and J ends, which lost 1 base and 0 bases, there was a span of 7 bases. Germline V gene lookup returns CDR1 MNHNS and CDR2 SASEGT. CDR3 DNA sequence: TGTGCCAGCAGTGAAGGGCGGGACTCCTACGAGCAGTACTTC. Protein: CASSEGRDSYEQYF.

The chain employs TRBV19 and TRBJ1-3; 10 bases are a match to TRBD1. CDR3 length: 16 residues. V shed 8 bases and J 2 bases; nucleotides not matched to a gene: 9. Germline CDR1 and CDR2: LNHDA and SQIVND (reference sequence). Here the CDR3 reads CASGTRQGAPGNTIYF. In DNA, the CDR3 is TGTGCCAGTGGGACGAGACAGGGGGCACCTGGAAACACCATATATTTT.

V usage is TRBV11-2 and J usage is TRBJ2-7, with unresolved D. With 3 bases removed from V and 2 bases from J, the gap between germline ends came to 5 bases. CDR1 SGHAT and CDR2 FQNNGV come from the germline V gene. The CDR3 length is 12 residues. The CDR3 region has the DNA TGTGCCAGCAGCTTTTACGCCTACGAGCAGTACTTC. Translating it yields CASSFYAYEQYF.

CDR3 nucleotides: TGCGCCAGCAGGGACACAGATACGCAGTATTTT. This gives the protein CASRDTDTQYF. The chain combines TRBV5-1 with TRBJ2-3; D gene unclear. Trimming shortened V by 5 bases and J by 2 bases, and 3 bases separated the two germline ends. The germline V gene has CDR1 SGHRS and CDR2 YFSETQ. The CDR3 is 11 residues long.

V gene TRBV7-9 combines with J gene TRBJ2-3, with D unresolved. The germline V gene encodes CDR1 SEHNR and CDR2 FQNEAQ (reference sequence). Trimming took off 5 bases at V and 0 bases at J, with 12 bases between the two ends. The CDR3 runs 15 residues. The CDR3 loop reads CASSQTTWSTDTQYF. Written as DNA, the CDR3 is TGTGCCAGCAGCCAAACGACTTGGAGCACAGATACGCAGTATTTT.

The chain employs TRBV7-2 and TRBJ1-5; D gene unclear. This CDR3 has 13 amino acids. Per the germline V gene, CDR1 is SGHTA and CDR2 is FQGNSA. The V gene lost 2 bases and the J gene lost 4 bases, with 6 bases spanning the gap. CDR3 amino acids: CASSLSGNQPQHF. CDR3 sequence (DNA): TGTGCCAGCAGCTTATCGGGAAATCAGCCCCAGCATTTT.

There are a few counts of this clone. V is TRBV9 and J is TRBJ2-1, with TRBD1 matching 10 bases. There are 16 residues in the CDR3. Germline CDR1 is SGDLS and CDR2 is YYNGEE. Trimming removed 0 bases from V and 6 bases from J; junction bases left unmatched: 6. The DNA for the CDR3 is TGTGCCAGCAGCGTAGCTCAAGGGGACAGGGGCAATGAGCAGTTCTTC. It translates to CASSVAQGDRGNEQFF.

The V call is TRBV4-1, the J call TRBJ2-7; 9 bases are a match to TRBD2. The germline gives CDR1 MGHRA, CDR2 YSYEKL. Losses at the gene ends were 1 base for V and 2 bases for J; bases not matched to a gene: 3. This CDR3 spans 15 amino acids. CDR3 loop: CASSQGGGRAYEQYF. CDR3 coding DNA: TGCGCCAGCAGCCAAGGGGGCGGGAGGGCCTACGAGCAGTACTTC.

This clone was detected a few times. The chain links TRBV29-1 to TRBJ2-2, with TRBD2 identical over 13 bases. After removal of 0 bases from V and 9 bases from J, the junction contained 7 bases not matched to a gene. The CDR3 contains 16 residues. Germline values: CDR1 SQVTM, CDR2 ANQGSEA. CDR3: CSVEDRTSGRGRELFF. CDR3 sequence (DNA): TGCAGCGTTGAAGATCGGACTAGCGGGAGAGGGAGGGAGCTGTTTTTT.

V and J are TRBV15 and TRBJ2-1; TRBD2 might be the D (5 bases). Germline V gives CDR1 LNHNV, CDR2 YYDKDF (reference sequence). This CDR3 spans 16 amino acids. V gave up 6 bases and J gave up 7 bases, with 22 bases separating them. Here the CDR3 DNA reads TGTGCCACCAGGATCGCCGGGAAAGCGGTTGTGAATGAGCAGTTCTTC. Amino acid sequence: CATRIAGKAVVNEQFF.

This clone was seen a few times. V gene TRBV30 combines with J gene TRBJ2-2; D gene ambiguous. Per the germline V gene, CDR1 is GTSNPN and CDR2 is SVGIG (reference sequence). The V end was cut by 5 bases, the J end by 7 bases, with 11 bases between. This CDR3 is built from 12 residues. CDR3 region: CAWDSVDGELFF. CDR3 DNA sequence: TGTGCCTGGGACTCAGTTGACGGGGAGCTGTTTTTT.

The rearrangement links TRBV19 to TRBJ2-3, with D unclear. This CDR3 spans 11 amino acids. The V end was cut by 10 bases, the J end by 2 bases, with 7 bases between. CDR1 and CDR2 from the germline V gene are LNHDA and SQIVND (reference sequence). The CDR3 DNA reads as TGTGCCACTTCATCCACAGATACGCAGTATTTT. Amino acids: CATSSTDTQYF. The whole variable domain, filled in from reference TRBV19 and TRBJ2-3, reads DGGITQSPKYLFRKEGQNVTLSCEQNLNHDAMYWYRQDPGQGLRLIYYSQIVNDFQKGDIAEGYSVSREKKESFPLTVTSAQKNPTAFYLCATSSTDTQYFGPGTRLTVL.